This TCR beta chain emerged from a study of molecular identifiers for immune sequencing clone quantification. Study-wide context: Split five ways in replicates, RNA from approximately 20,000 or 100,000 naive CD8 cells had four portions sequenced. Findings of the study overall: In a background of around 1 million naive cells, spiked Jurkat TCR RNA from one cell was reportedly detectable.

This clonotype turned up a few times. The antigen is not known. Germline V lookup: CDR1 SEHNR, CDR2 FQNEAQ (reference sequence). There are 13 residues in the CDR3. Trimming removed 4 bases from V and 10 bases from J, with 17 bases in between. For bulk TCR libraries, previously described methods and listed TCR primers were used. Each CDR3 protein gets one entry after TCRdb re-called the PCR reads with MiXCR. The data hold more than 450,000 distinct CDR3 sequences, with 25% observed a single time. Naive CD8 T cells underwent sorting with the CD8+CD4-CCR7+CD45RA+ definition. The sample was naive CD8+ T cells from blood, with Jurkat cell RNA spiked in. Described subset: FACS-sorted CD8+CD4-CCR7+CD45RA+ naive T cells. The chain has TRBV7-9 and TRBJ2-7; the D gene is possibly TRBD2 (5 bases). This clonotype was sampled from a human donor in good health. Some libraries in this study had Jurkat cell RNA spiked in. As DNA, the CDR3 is TGTGCCAGCAGCTCCAGACGAGGGCCGGAACAGTACTTC. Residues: CASSSRRGPEQYF.